Sequencing of this T cell receptor (beta chain) was carried out in a study of blood T cell repertoires in COVID-19. Seattle participants joined during active infection and were tracked over time. Clones were read by immunoSEQ multiplex PCR, and TCRdb kept only the in-frame ones, dropping some. The data contain some 75,000 clones, around 80% of them singletons. The source material was peripheral blood. The receptor's source is a man between 45 and 60 years old with COVID-19, enrolled during active disease.

CDR3 in amino acids: CASSLQLREGPRNEQFF. CDR3 in DNA: TGTGCCAGCAGCTTACAGCTCCGGGAGGGCCCTCGAAATGAGCAGTTCTTC. The chain couples TRBV7-8 to TRBJ2-1, with 8 bases matching TRBD2. The CDR3 sequence is 17 residues long. J was trimmed by 7 bases and V by 2 bases; bases with no gene match: 13. Germline CDR1 reads SGHVS; CDR2 reads FQNEAQ.